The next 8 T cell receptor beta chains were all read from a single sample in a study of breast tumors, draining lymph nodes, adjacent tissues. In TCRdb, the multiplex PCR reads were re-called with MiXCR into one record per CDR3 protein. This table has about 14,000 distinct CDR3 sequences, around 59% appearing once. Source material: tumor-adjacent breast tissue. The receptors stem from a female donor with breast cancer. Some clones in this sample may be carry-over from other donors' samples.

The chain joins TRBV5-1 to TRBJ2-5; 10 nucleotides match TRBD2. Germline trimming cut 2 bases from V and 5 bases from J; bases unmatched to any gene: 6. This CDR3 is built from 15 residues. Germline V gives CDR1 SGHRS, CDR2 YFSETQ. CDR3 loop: CASSLQREGHETQYF. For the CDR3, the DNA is TGCGCCAGCAGCTTACAGCGGGAGGGCCACGAGACCCAGTACTTC.

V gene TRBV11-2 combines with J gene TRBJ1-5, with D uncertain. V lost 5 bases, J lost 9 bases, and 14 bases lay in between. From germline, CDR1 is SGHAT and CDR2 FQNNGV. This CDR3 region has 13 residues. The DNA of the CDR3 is TGTGCCAGCAGCCTCTCGACAAGTCCGCCCCAGCATTTT. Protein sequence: CASSLSTSPPQHF. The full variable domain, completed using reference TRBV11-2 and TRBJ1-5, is EAGVAQSPRYKIIEKRQSVAFWCNPISGHATLYWYQQILGQGPKLLIQFQNNGVVDDSQLPKDRFSAERLKGVDSTLKIQPAKLEDSAVYLCASSLSTSPPQHFGDGTRLSIL.

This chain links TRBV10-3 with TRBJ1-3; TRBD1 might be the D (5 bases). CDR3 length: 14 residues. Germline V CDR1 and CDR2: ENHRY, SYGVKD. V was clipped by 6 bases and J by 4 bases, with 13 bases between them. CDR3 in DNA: TGTGCCATCAGGTCGGACAAAGTCGGAAACACCATATATTTT. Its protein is CAIRSDKVGNTIYF.

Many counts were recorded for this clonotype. The CDR3 sequence: CASSQVETGEKLFF. The CDR3 DNA reads as TGTGCCAGCAGCCAAGTCGAAACCGGTGAAAAACTGTTTTTT. The rearrangement uses TRBV3-1 and TRBJ1-4; D unresolved. The germline V gene has CDR1 LGHDT and CDR2 YNNKEL (reference sequence). The V end was cut by 1 base, the J end by 7 bases, with 10 bases between. The CDR3 loop spans 14 amino acids.

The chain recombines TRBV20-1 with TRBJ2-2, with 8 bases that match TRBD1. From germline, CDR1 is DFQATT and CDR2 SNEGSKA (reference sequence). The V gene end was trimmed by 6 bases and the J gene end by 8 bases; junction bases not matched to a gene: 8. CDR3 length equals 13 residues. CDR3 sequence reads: CSATDRGTGELFF. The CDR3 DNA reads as TGCAGTGCAACAGACAGGGGCACTGGGGAGCTGTTTTTT.

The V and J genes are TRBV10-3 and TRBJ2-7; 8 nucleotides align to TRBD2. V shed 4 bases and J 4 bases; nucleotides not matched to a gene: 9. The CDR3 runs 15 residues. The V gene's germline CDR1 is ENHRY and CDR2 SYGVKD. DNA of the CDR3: TGTGCCATCAGTGCGGTCGGTAGCGGGACGTACGAGCAGTACTTC. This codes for CAISAVGSGTYEQYF.

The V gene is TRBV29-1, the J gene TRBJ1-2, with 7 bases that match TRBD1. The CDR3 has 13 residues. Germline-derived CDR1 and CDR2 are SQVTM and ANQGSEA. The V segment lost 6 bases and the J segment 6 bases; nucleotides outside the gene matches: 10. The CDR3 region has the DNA TGCAGCGTACGATTGACAGGGTCTGATGGCTACACCTTC. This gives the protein CSVRLTGSDGYTF.

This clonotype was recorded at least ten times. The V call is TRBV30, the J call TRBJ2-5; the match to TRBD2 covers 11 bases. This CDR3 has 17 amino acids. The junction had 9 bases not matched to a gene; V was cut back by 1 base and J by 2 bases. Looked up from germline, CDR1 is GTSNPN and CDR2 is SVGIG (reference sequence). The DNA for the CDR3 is TGTGCCTGGAGTGACCAACCAATAGCGGGAGGGCAAGAGACCCAGTACTTC. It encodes CAWSDQPIAGGQETQYF.